The rows below give T cell receptor beta chains drawn from one sample of a study of identical twins. TCRdb called the 5' RACE reads again in MiXCR, with one record for every CDR3 protein. The data contain approximately 890,000 distinct CDR3 sequences, roughly an eighth of them singletons. Separately, the same data were catalogued under a study of yellow fever vaccine responses in identical twins.

Sequenced sample: PBMCs. The receptors were gathered from a woman in her late teens or twenties in good health. Both conserved end residues are part of each CDR3. Some rows mark clone size as missing; the rest say once, few, many or name a class of expanded clone.

abundance,v_gene,CDR3aa
few,TRBV24-1,CATSGQQFSGANVLTF
NA,TRBV5-6,CASSSIGSAGNSYNEQFF
NA,TRBV5-6,CASSSLVGTGSTDTQYF
many,TRBV28,CASSGRPYEQYF
few,TRBV12-3/TRBV12-4,CASCIGQSKNIQYF
NA,TRBV29-1,CSPDRVQVKANEKLFF
few,TRBV5-1,CASSLKFAGMRDTQYF
few,TRBV11-2,CASSSGGLGTGELFF
NA,TRBV15,CATSRDISGARANQYF
many,TRBV6-1,CASSKDKNYGYTF
few,TRBV5-1,CASSHLLLASNEQFF
NA,TRBV15,CATSRRLAGANNEQFF
NA,TRBV19,CASSIGGGAGEQFF
few,TRBV12-3/TRBV12-4,CASSLAIWEVSPLHF
NA,TRBV24-1,CATSDPRTGGGTEAFF
few,TRBV7-9,CASSPGGGLGHSPLHF
few,TRBV6-1,CASSLDSGGGTGELFF
many,TRBV12-3/TRBV12-4,CASSPGQGSQPQHF
once,TRBV3-1,CATLGVGRANEQFF
few,TRBV20-1,CSVTPGQSAYEQYF
NA,TRBV12-3/TRBV12-4,CASRSTGRHEQYF
NA,TRBV7-9,CASSRIAGVDNEQFF
many,TRBV15,CATRVFLGVWGTDTQYF
NA,TRBV10-3,CAISSGSYEQYF
few,TRBV7-9,CASSGDTYEQYF
NA,TRBV5-1,CASSLGGLTSGRVSEQFF
few,TRBV7-6,CASSLPSGRASDNEQFF
few,TRBV12-3/TRBV12-4,CASSPVRNEQYF
NA,TRBV7-8,CASRKDGGADTQYF
few,TRBV5-1,CASSSRAVGGSPLHF
NA,TRBV4-1,CASSQDPRANTEAFF
few,TRBV27,CASSQTTSGRAGQYF
few,TRBV21-1,CASSGQDYGYTF
NA,TRBV12-3/TRBV12-4,CASRFTGQITGELFF
many,TRBV5-1,CASSLDWVSETQYF
many,TRBV6-1,CASSTPSGGNGYTF
few,TRBV29-1,CSVEERKASWEQFF
NA,TRBV4-2,CASSRELAGGSYNEQFF
few,TRBV12-5,CASGLVTGTAEQYF
many,TRBV11-1,CASSLPQGAWNGELFF
NA,TRBV7-9,CASSLLLGDLKETQYF
many,TRBV29-1,CSGATGYNEQFF
few,TRBV5-6,CASSLWAEAAFF
few,TRBV20-1,CSASTAGGVTDTQYF
NA,TRBV5-1,CASSLVIESTDTQYF
many,TRBV29-1,CSVVGTDTQYF
many,TRBV5-1,CASSSLRKPGSPLHF
once,TRBV11-2,CASSPPNYGYTF
few,TRBV7-8,CASSDSVHEQFF